Described below is a single T cell receptor beta chain sequence and its context. This record comes from a study of shared clonotypes between healthy human individuals. Here immunoSEQ multiplex PCR was the method, and the copy in TCRdb shows in-frame clones only, minus some. The sample includes about 490,000 clones, about 82% of them seen just once. The CDR3 is made up of 15 amino acids. From germline, CDR1 is MRHNA and CDR2 SNTAGT. Trimming shortened V by 5 bases and J by 1 base, and 14 bases separated the two germline ends. This TCR was recovered from a middle-aged woman in good health. Some clones in this sample may be carry-over from other donors' samples. The source material was PBMCs. This sequence joins TRBV6-4 and TRBJ1-2; D uncertain. Here the CDR3 DNA reads TGTGCCAGCAGTTCCAGGCGCACAAATAACTATGGCTACACCTTC. Its translation is CASSSRRTNNYGYTF.